One and the same sample provided the 19 T cell receptor beta chains below, sequenced in a study of T cells in Graves' hyperthyroidism and ophthalmopathy. TCR beta CDR3 region amplification was performed from RNA transcripts. HTBI primers were employed in a first-round RT-PCR of the TCR CDR3. TCRdb reprocessed the multiplex PCR reads via MiXCR and lists one record per CDR3 protein. This repertoire shows hundreds of thousands of distinct CDR3 sequences, around 40% found once; its top ten account for around a third. Sequencing input: blood. These receptors originate from a woman between 40 and 50 years old with Graves' hyperthyroidism.

This clonotype was seen more than once but under ten times. In nucleotides, the CDR3 is TGTGCCAGCAGTTACGACCGGGAGTACACTGAAGCTTTCTTT. As protein: CASSYDREYTEAFF. This chain links TRBV6-5 with TRBJ1-1; no reliable D call. The length of the CDR3 is 14 residues. Germline V gives CDR1 MNHEY, CDR2 SVGAGI. Trimming pared 2 bases from V and 3 bases from J, leaving 10 bases between.

This clonotype came up once. A junction boundary mismatches the germline segment, possibly from a read error. The gene calls are TRBV19 and TRBJ2-6; TRBD1 matches 8 bases. The germline V gene encodes CDR1 LNHDA and CDR2 SQIVND (reference sequence). This CDR3 contains 13 residues. The CDR3: CASHIQGANVLTF. CDR3 DNA: TGTGCCAGTCACATCCAGGGGGCGAACGTCCTGACTTTC.

This clonotype appeared a few times. This chain uses TRBV24-1 with TRBJ1-1; TRBD1 might be the D (6 bases). Germline CDR1 is KGHDR and CDR2 is SFDVKD. The V end was cut by 9 bases, the J end by 5 bases, with 15 bases between. The CDR3 sequence is 13 residues long. This chain's CDR3 is CATAAGEWTEAFF. The CDR3 nucleotides read TGTGCCACCGCGGCAGGGGAATGGACTGAAGCTTTCTTT.

This clonotype was recorded many times. The chain has TRBV29-1 and TRBJ1-5, with D possibly being TRBD1 (5 bases). Germline CDR1 SQVTM, CDR2 ANQGSEA. This CDR3 contains 12 residues. V was pared by 5 bases and J by 5 bases, with 10 bases between. CDR3 loop: CSVSDSYQPQHF. The CDR3 DNA is TGCAGCGTTTCTGACAGTTATCAGCCCCAGCATTTT. The complete variable domain, with remaining parts taken from reference TRBV29-1 and TRBJ1-5, reads SAVISQKPSRDICQRGTSLTIQCQVDSQVTMMFWYRQQPGQSLTLIATANQGSEATYESGFVIDKFPISRPNLTFSTLTVSNMSPEDSSIYLCSVSDSYQPQHFGDGTRLSIL.

The genes are TRBV10-3 and TRBJ1-2; weak D call: TRBD1 (5 bases). The CDR3 has 13 amino acids. V gave up 1 base and J gave up 6 bases, with 9 bases separating them. Germline V gene sequence: CDR1 ENHRY, CDR2 SYGVKD. The DNA for the CDR3 is TGTGCCATCAGTGAGTACAGGTTTGATGGCTACACCTTC. This encodes CAISEYRFDGYTF.

The chain combines TRBV20-1 with TRBJ1-1; the D gene is possibly TRBD1 (6 bases). Trimming removed 5 bases at V and 3 bases at J, with 16 bases between. Germline values: CDR1 DFQATT, CDR2 SNEGSKA (reference sequence). The CDR3 covers 14 residues. In DNA, the CDR3 is TGCAGTGCTCGCACAGGGCGAATAGACACTGAAGCTTTCTTT. Amino acids: CSARTGRIDTEAFF.

This clonotype showed up many times. The J gene is TRBJ2-5, the V gene TRBV20-1; D may be TRBD1 or TRBD2 (6 bases each). The CDR3 runs to 14 residues. From germline, CDR1 is DFQATT and CDR2 SNEGSKA (reference sequence). V dropped 5 bases and J dropped 5 bases, with 18 bases sitting between them. The CDR3 protein is CSAVDAGEAETQYF. The CDR3 DNA follows: TGCAGTGCTGTTGATGCAGGGGAGGCTGAGACCCAGTACTTC.

The chain is built from TRBV19 and TRBJ2-6; D unclear. V lost 1 base and J 5 bases, leaving 3 bases between the germline ends. Per germline, CDR1 LNHDA and CDR2 SQIVND (reference sequence). The CDR3 is 13 residues long. The CDR3 DNA follows: TGTGCCAGTAGTATAGGATGGGCCAACGTCCTGACTTTC. Protein product: CASSIGWANVLTF.

On this clonotype: A clone one base away is much larger, so this may be a read error. The V call is TRBV24-1, the J call TRBJ1-4; D remains unclear. The CDR3 length is 20 residues. The germline CDR1 and CDR2 sequences are KGHDR and SFDVKD. Trimming stripped 4 bases from V and 3 bases from J, with 26 bases between. The CDR3 nucleotides read TGTGCCACCAGTGACCCCCCCGACATTATCGCATTTGATGCTAATGAAAAACTGTTTTTT. Encoded protein: CATSDPPDIIAFDANEKLFF.

In this sample, this clonotype turned up a few times. J is TRBJ1-5 and V is TRBV4-2; D is possibly TRBD1 (6 bases). CDR1 and CDR2 (germline): LGHNA, YNFKEQ. Trimming stripped 3 bases from V and 6 bases from J, with 18 bases between. This CDR3 comprises 16 residues. CDR3 DNA sequence: TGTGCCAGCAGCCAGGGGGACACCGTAGGCAGTCAGCCCCAGCATTTT. Translating it yields CASSQGDTVGSQPQHF.

V gene TRBV29-1 combines with J gene TRBJ1-6; weak D call: TRBD1 (5 bases). Germline V CDR1 and CDR2: SQVTM, ANQGSEA. This CDR3 has 13 amino acids. CDR3 loop: CSGGSGGGSPLHF. Here the CDR3 DNA reads TGCAGTGGAGGGAGTGGGGGAGGATCACCCCTCCACTTT.

As to this clonotype: A much larger clonotype is one base distant, so this may be a read error. V usage is TRBV19 and J usage is TRBJ1-1; D ambiguous. In germline, CDR1 is LNHDA, CDR2 SQIVND (reference sequence). V lost 8 bases and J lost 5, with 15 bases in between. The CDR3 runs to 13 residues. CDR3 sequence: CASGTSGWTEAFF. For the CDR3, the DNA is TGTGCCAGTGGTACCTCCGGGTGGACTGAAGCTTTCTTT.

The rearrangement joins TRBV29-1 to TRBJ2-7, with TRBD1 matching over 9 bases. The length of the CDR3 is 13 residues. CDR1 SQVTM and CDR2 ANQGSEA come from the germline V gene. With 5 bases clipped from V and 3 bases from J, the junction kept 5 bases outside the gene matches. The CDR3 region is CSVCRGQGYEQYF. DNA for the CDR3: TGCAGCGTTTGTAGGGGACAGGGCTACGAGCAGTACTTC.

The rearrangement links TRBV20-1 to TRBJ2-7; tentative D call: TRBD2 (6 bases). CDR1 and CDR2 from the germline V gene are DFQATT and SNEGSKA (reference sequence). V dropped 5 bases and J dropped 3 bases, with 11 bases sitting between them. This CDR3 has 12 amino acids. The CDR3 loop reads CSAQQAGYEQYF. CDR3 bases: TGCAGTGCTCAGCAAGCGGGCTACGAGCAGTACTTC.

This rearrangement joins TRBV5-4 to TRBJ2-7, with a tentative D call TRBD1 (5 bases). V lost 3 bases and J 2 bases, leaving 18 bases between the germline ends. The CDR3 has 16 amino acids. Per germline, CDR1 SGHNT and CDR2 YYREEE (reference sequence). As DNA, the CDR3 is TGTGCCAGCAGCTCCCCCTGGGGTGACAGAACCTACGAGCAGTACTTC. Protein product: CASSSPWGDRTYEQYF.

The chain joins TRBV10-3 to TRBJ2-2; D unclear. The CDR3 loop spans 16 amino acids. The V and J ends lost 2 bases and 1 base respectively, with 11 bases between them. CDR1 and CDR2 (germline): ENHRY, SYGVKD. The CDR3 bases are TGTGCCATCAGTGAGAAAGGCAGGCAGAACACCGGGGAGCTGTTTTTT. Residues: CAISEKGRQNTGELFF.

This clonotype was detected many times. The V call is TRBV20-1, the J call TRBJ1-5; D unclear. The CDR3 runs to 16 residues. Germline CDR1 DFQATT, CDR2 SNEGSKA (reference sequence). V was pared by 2 bases and J by 0 bases, with 14 bases between. DNA of the CDR3: TGCAGTGCTAGAAGCTCCGGGCACCATAGCAATCAGCCCCAGCATTTT. Amino acids: CSARSSGHHSNQPQHF.

The chain is built from TRBV30 and TRBJ2-7, with 9 bases aligning to TRBD1. In germline, CDR1 is GTSNPN, CDR2 SVGIG (reference sequence). The CDR3 consists of 15 residues. The junction had 4 bases not matched to a gene; V was cut back by 0 bases and J by 1 base. This CDR3 reads CAWSVKGQGSYEQYF. The CDR3 nucleotides read TGTGCCTGGAGTGTAAAGGGACAGGGATCCTACGAGCAGTACTTC.

This clonotype was seen repeatedly, ten times or more. The V gene is TRBV15, the J gene TRBJ2-7; 7 bases map to TRBD2. Trimming removed 0 bases from V and 6 bases from J; junction bases left unmatched: 8. The CDR3 is made up of 15 amino acids. CDR1 LNHNV and CDR2 YYDKDF come from the germline V gene (reference sequence). CDR3 region: CATSRDMGGLREQYF. As DNA, the CDR3 is TGTGCCACCAGCAGAGATATGGGAGGGCTGCGCGAGCAGTACTTC.